This is a list of T cell receptor beta chains from one sample in a study of T cells in Graves' hyperthyroidism and ophthalmopathy. TCRdb passed the multiplex PCR reads through MiXCR, listing each CDR3 protein once. The sample shows roughly 500,000 distinct CDR3 sequences, over 35% of them seen only once. What was sequenced was peripheral blood or thyroid tissue (not recorded which). These receptors all come from an adult woman with Graves' disease, either hyperthyroidism or ophthalmopathy (not recorded which). Each CDR3 is given with its conserved first and last residue. A D gene is named only where the DNA matches it firmly. Expanded clones get a size class; other rows say once, few or many, or leave the size out.

d_call j_call clone_size v_call cdr3_aa cdr3_nt
- TRBJ1-2 once TRBV20-1 CSAREASRNYGYTF TGCAGTGCTAGAGAGGCTAGCCGCAACTATGGCTACACCTTC
- TRBJ1-1 many TRBV5-1 CASSLDSTEAFF TGCGCCAGCAGCCTCGACAGTACTGAAGCTTTCTTT
- TRBJ1-5 few TRBV7-2 CASSLVRVDQPQHF TGTGCCAGCAGCTTAGTCAGGGTAGATCAGCCCCAGCATTTT
- TRBJ1-2 - TRBV10-2 CASNPGRHSYGYTF TGCGCCAGCAATCCAGGGAGACACTCCTATGGCTACACCTTC
- TRBJ1-3 many TRBV12-3/TRBV12-4 CASRGNQAGNTIYF TGTGCCAGCAGGGGAAATCAAGCTGGAAACACCATATATTTT
TRBD1 TRBJ1-1 many TRBV12-3/TRBV12-4 CASRPGQGRPEAFF TGTGCCAGCAGGCCCGGACAGGGAAGGCCCGAAGCTTTCTTT
- TRBJ2-6 few TRBV7-8 CASLGSGANVLTF TGTGCCAGTTTGGGTTCTGGGGCCAACGTCCTGACTTTC
- TRBJ2-6 few TRBV10-3 CAINDHSGANVLTF TGTGCCATCAACGACCACTCTGGGGCCAACGTCCTGACTTTC
- TRBJ2-7 many TRBV7-9 CASTPPGQDQLEQYF TGTGCCAGCACCCCGCCCGGGCAGGACCAACTCGAGCAGTACTTC
- TRBJ1-6 - TRBV25-1 CASSFQLGSPLHF TGTGCCAGCAGTTTTCAGTTAGGCTCACCCCTCCACTTT
- TRBJ1-1 - TRBV7-8 CASSLVGLAGGFDTEAFF TGTGCCAGCAGCTTAGTAGGACTAGCGGGGGGTTTCGACACTGAAGCTTTCTTT
TRBD1 TRBJ2-2 many TRBV19 CASSNTRQGARELFF TGTGCCAGTAGTAACACCCGACAGGGCGCTAGGGAGCTGTTTTTT
- TRBJ1-1 many TRBV2 CASRLKNTEAFF TGTGCCAGCAGGCTGAAGAACACTGAAGCTTTCTTT
- TRBJ2-3 once TRBV5-1 CASSSPGADTQYF TGCGCCAGCAGCTCCCCGGGGGCGGATACGCAGTATTTT
- TRBJ2-6 few TRBV3-1 CASSQDASGANVLTF TGTGCCAGCAGCCAAGATGCCTCTGGGGCCAACGTCCTGACTTTC
TRBD1 TRBJ1-5 - TRBV10-3 CATQGQGARGQPQHF TGTGCCACCCAGGGACAGGGGGCGCGTGGTCAGCCCCAGCATTTT
- TRBJ1-5 many TRBV20-1 CSARNFYASGQPQHF TGCAGTGCTAGAAACTTTTACGCCTCCGGGCAGCCCCAGCATTTT
- TRBJ2-5 many TRBV7-9 CASSPPPSIRETQYF TGTGCCAGCAGCCCTCCCCCTAGTATCCGGGAGACCCAGTACTTC
- TRBJ2-7 few TRBV29-1 CSYNYEQYF TGCAGCTACAACTACGAGCAGTACTTC
- TRBJ2-7 - TRBV6-6 CASSLTTLEVYGQYF TGTGCCAGCAGCTTAACGACGCTGGAGGTCTACGGGCAGTACTTC
- TRBJ1-1 many TRBV6-6 CASSQGRESPTEAFF TGTGCCAGCAGCCAGGGAAGAGAGAGCCCGACTGAAGCTTTCTTT
- TRBJ1-2 many TRBV6-1 CAGGREEANYGYTF TGTGCCGGAGGCAGGGAGGAGGCTAACTATGGCTACACCTTC